This T cell receptor beta chain was recorded in a study of early T cells in non-severe SARS-CoV-2 infection. Overall study context: From unsorted whole blood, bulk RNA was sequenced, and the chains remained unpaired.

This clonotype came up many times. Germline V gene lookup returns CDR1 PRHDT and CDR2 FYEKMQ (reference sequence). V was shortened by 5 bases and J by 7 bases, with 18 bases between the two germline ends. The CDR3 is 16 residues long. Individually, cDNA molecules had unique molecular identifiers attached to them. MiXCR was run by TCRdb on the 5' RACE reads, yielding one entry per CDR3 protein. The data hold some 60,000 distinct CDR3 sequences, with approximately 9.3% observed a single time. This TCR came from an adult who was a healthcare worker with PCR-confirmed SARS-CoV-2 infection or an uninfected control (not recorded which). The chain combines TRBV13 with TRBJ2-6; D perhaps matches TRBD2 (6 bases). The sequencing sample was made of whole blood. As DNA, the CDR3 is TGTGCCAGCAGCCTGAACCGGGAGCTGCGAGCCAACGTCCTGACTTTC. It yields the protein CASSLNRELRANVLTF.